One T cell receptor (beta chain) is described in this entry. Its antigen has not been determined. No qualities accompany the bases; no much larger clone lies one base away. The sample belongs to a study of OX40 agonist ivuxolimab in advanced cancers. About the full investigation: The costimulatory receptor OX40 (CD134) was targeted by ivuxolimab, a fully human IgG2 agonistic monoclonal antibody. Intravenous ivuxolimab was administered to patients every 2 weeks at six dose levels: 0.01, 0.1, 0.3, 1.5, 3 and 10 mg/kg. Among the approximately 50 dose-escalation patients, some 19 had hepatocellular carcinoma, some 15 melanoma, 9 renal cell carcinoma and 9 head and neck cancer. A male proportion of roughly 80% and a mean age of roughly 58 years, ranging from roughly 20 to 80, were recorded for the dose-escalation cohort. Patients were allowed to have had prior anti-PD-1, anti-PD-L1 or anti-CTLA-4 therapy, and around 43% of the dose-escalation patients had been treated with checkpoint inhibitors. Partial responses occurred in three dose-escalation patients: two with cutaneous melanoma and one with hepatocellular carcinoma. Peripheral TCRbeta sequencing was intended to test whether TCR sequence diversity was altered and clonal T-cell expansion was caused by ivuxolimab. The paper covers the monotherapy dose-escalation part of the phase I ivuxolimab trial, which included N ≈ 57 patients.

To sequence the TCRbeta CDR3 region, genomic DNA was isolated from the sorted cells. The immunoSEQ Assay was used for sequencing of TCRbeta CDR3 regions. In TCRdb, the immuneACCESS table is reduced to in-frame sequences with V and J assigned. These tables do not hold every clone; where another copy was compared, an unresolved V gene accounts for under half, and the others remain unexplained. The sample includes tens of thousands of clones, with 89% observed a single time. The ten largest make up 9.5% to 12% of the sample. Patients with autoimmune disease history or receiving systemic immunosuppression were excluded from the trial. Peripheral blood for TCR sequencing was collected from all dose cohorts at baseline, on cycle 4 day 1, and on cycle 7 day 1. Samples came from an open-label, multicenter, first-in-human phase I dose-escalation trial of ivuxolimab. Adults with locally advanced or metastatic head and neck squamous cell, hepatocellular, melanoma or renal cell carcinoma were enrolled in the trial. Before TCR sequencing, CD4+ T cells and CD8+ T cells were sorted from peripheral blood as separate populations.

V loses 4 bases, J loses 1 base, and the germline ends lie 17 bases apart. From a lookup of the germline V gene, CDR1 and CDR2 are SGHRS and YFSETQ. From its cysteine to its phenylalanine, the CDR3 spans 16 amino acids. Only the CDR3 DNA stays, 48 bases, in frame from base 1. What the research found in general, with its limitations: At doses from 0.1 to 3.0 mg/kg, clonal expansion was seen in both CD4+ and CD8+ blood T cells between baseline and week 6. Partial responders in the 0.1-3.0 mg/kg groups had among the lowest normalized peripheral clonal expansion, especially among CD8+ T cells. After ivuxolimab, CD8+ T cells had more expanded clones than CD4+ T cells on average. Which antigens the clonally expanded peripheral T cells were specific for was not determined. Low levels of normalized T-cell clonal expansion were also seen in some nonresponding patients.

The sequence derives from an adult with an advanced solid tumor such as melanoma, head and neck, liver or kidney cancer. This chain joins TRBV5-1 to TRBJ1-1; D gene: possibly TRBD1, on 5 matching bases. The sample was CD4+ or CD8+ T cells sorted from blood, taken in a trial of the OX40 agonist ivuxolimab. The CDR3: CASSKENRFTNTEAFF. The nucleotides read TGCGCCAGCAGCAAGGAAAACAGGTTTACGAACACTGAAGCTTTCTTT.